The 6 T cell receptor beta chains reported below all come from one sample, sequenced in a study of blood T cells in healthy people across ages. Then a second PCR, running about 6 to 12 cycles, was carried out with a sample-barcoded 5' primer and a J-beta primer mix. TCRdb used MiXCR to reprocess the 5' RACE reads, holding one entry per CDR3 protein. Altogether fewer than 1.5 million distinct CDR3 sequences are present, 40% to 50% being singletons, with the ten largest covering 7.9%. Source material: blood. Receptor source: a woman aged 18-35 years in good health.

The table lists this clonotype with a few counts. The rearrangement links TRBV28 to TRBJ1-4; weak D call: TRBD1 (5 bases). Between the trimmed V and J ends, which lost 11 bases and 7 bases, there was a span of 20 bases. The germline V gene encodes CDR1 MDHEN and CDR2 SYDVKM. The CDR3 has 14 amino acids. CDR3 sequence: CAVLRGGGSEKLFF. The CDR3 DNA reads TGTGCCGTCCTACGGGGCGGTGGAAGTGAAAAACTGTTTTTT. Complete variable domain (other parts from reference TRBV28 and TRBJ1-4): DVKVTQSSRYLVKRTGEKVFLECVQDMDHENMFWYRQDPGLGLRLIYFSYDVKMKEKGDIPEGYSVSREKKERFSLILESASTNQTSMYLCAVLRGGGSEKLFFGSGTQLSVL.

This chain links TRBV2 with TRBJ2-3; 13 bases match TRBD2. Germline CDR1 SNHLY, CDR2 FYNNEI. With V trimmed by 8 bases and J by 5 bases, 10 bases remained unmatched. This CDR3 region has 16 residues. The CDR3 coding sequence is TGTGCCAGCTACTATGGACTAGCGGGAGAGGGAGATACGCAGTATTTT. It is translated as CASYYGLAGEGDTQYF.

This clonotype was seen a handful of times. The chain recombines TRBV28 with TRBJ1-5; D remains ambiguous. This CDR3 has 17 residues. V was trimmed by 10 bases and J by 3 bases, leaving 25 bases between them. Germline CDR1 reads MDHEN; CDR2 reads SYDVKM. The CDR3 loop reads CATLRKLRFGLNQPQHF. CDR3 DNA sequence: TGTGCCACCCTCAGGAAACTAAGATTCGGCCTCAATCAGCCCCAGCATTTT. The entire variable domain, with the rest obtained from reference TRBV28 and TRBJ1-5, is as follows: DVKVTQSSRYLVKRTGEKVFLECVQDMDHENMFWYRQDPGLGLRLIYFSYDVKMKEKGDIPEGYSVSREKKERFSLILESASTNQTSMYLCATLRKLRFGLNQPQHFGDGTRLSIL.

V gene TRBV6-6 combines with J gene TRBJ2-7; 9 nucleotides line up with TRBD2. V gave up 2 bases and J gave up 3 bases; unmatched junction bases: 2. The CDR3 covers 14 residues. Germline V lookup: CDR1 MNHNY, CDR2 SVGAGI (reference sequence). This CDR3 is CASSYGREGYEQYF. CDR3 nucleotide sequence: TGTGCCAGCAGTTACGGGCGGGAGGGCTACGAGCAGTACTTC.

This clonotype was seen a few times. This rearrangement joins TRBV20-1 to TRBJ2-3; D may be TRBD2 (6 bases). Trimming removed 8 bases from V and 1 base from J, with 10 bases in between. There are 12 residues in the CDR3. From germline, CDR1 is DFQATT and CDR2 SNEGSKA (reference sequence). This CDR3 is CSRLARTDTQYF. The DNA for the CDR3 is TGCAGTAGGCTAGCGCGCACAGATACGCAGTATTTT.

This clonotype came up a few times. The V and J genes are TRBV12-3 or TRBV12-4 and TRBJ1-1, with D possibly TRBD1 on 5 matching bases. The CDR3 extends over 13 amino acids. V lost 7 bases to trimming and J lost 8 bases, with 17 bases between them. The CDR3: CASIWVEGSEAFF. CDR3 sequence (DNA): TGTGCCAGCATCTGGGTGGAGGGGAGCGAAGCTTTCTTT.